These T cell receptor beta chains were read from a single sample in a study of cytomegalovirus exposure and HLA in healthy donors. Generated by immunoSEQ multiplex PCR, the TCRdb table keeps only in-frame clones and is missing some. The repertoire holds over 150,000 clones, 84% seen once, with 4% to 6% in the top ten. The specimen was PBMCs. The receptors shown here come from a man between 18 and 35 years old in good health and CMV-seronegative. Each CDR3 is given with its conserved first and last residue. A D gene is named only where the DNA matches it firmly.

j_gene	v_gene	d_gene	CDR3nt	CDR3aa
TRBJ2-3	TRBV27	NA	TGTGCCAGCAGTCAAACAGGGCTAATCGATACGCAGTATTTT	CASSQTGLIDTQYF
TRBJ2-3	TRBV7-9	TRBD1	TGTGCCAGCTCCAAGGACAGGGAGAAGGGTACGCAGTATTTT	CASSKDREKGTQYF
TRBJ2-7	TRBV28	TRBD1	TGTGCCAGCACTGGAAGAACAGGGGTCGAGCAGTACTTC	CASTGRTGVEQYF
TRBJ2-7	TRBV28	NA	TGTGCCAGCAGGCGCTACTCCTACGAGCAGTACTTC	CASRRYSYEQYF
TRBJ2-7	TRBV21-1	NA	TGTGCCAGCAGCAAATCAATAACTAGCGGGGGGACAGAAAAGGAGTACCAATACGAGCAGTACTTC	CASSKSITSGGTEKEYQYEQYF
TRBJ2-3	TRBV27	TRBD2	TGTGCCAGCAGTTTGCGGCTAGCGGGAGATACGCAGTATTTT	CASSLRLAGDTQYF
TRBJ1-3	TRBV12-2	NA	TGTGCAAGTCGCTTAACGCGGGGAGGGAGAAACACCATATATTTT	CASRLTRGGRNTIYF
TRBJ2-7	TRBV5-1	NA	TGCGCCAGCAGCTTGTTGAGGGGGGGCTACGAGCAGTACTTC	CASSLLRGGYEQYF
TRBJ1-2	TRBV5-4	TRBD1	TGTGCCAGCAGGCCCAGGGGGGCAGGGGGCTACACCTTC	CASRPRGAGGYTF
TRBJ2-5	TRBV9	TRBD2	TGTGCCAGCAGCACCGGGACTAGCTCTCTGGAGACCCAGTACTTC	CASSTGTSSLETQYF
TRBJ2-7	TRBV7-8	TRBD2	TGTGCCAGCAAGCCCGGACTAGCGGGAGTGTACGAGCAGTACTTC	CASKPGLAGVYEQYF